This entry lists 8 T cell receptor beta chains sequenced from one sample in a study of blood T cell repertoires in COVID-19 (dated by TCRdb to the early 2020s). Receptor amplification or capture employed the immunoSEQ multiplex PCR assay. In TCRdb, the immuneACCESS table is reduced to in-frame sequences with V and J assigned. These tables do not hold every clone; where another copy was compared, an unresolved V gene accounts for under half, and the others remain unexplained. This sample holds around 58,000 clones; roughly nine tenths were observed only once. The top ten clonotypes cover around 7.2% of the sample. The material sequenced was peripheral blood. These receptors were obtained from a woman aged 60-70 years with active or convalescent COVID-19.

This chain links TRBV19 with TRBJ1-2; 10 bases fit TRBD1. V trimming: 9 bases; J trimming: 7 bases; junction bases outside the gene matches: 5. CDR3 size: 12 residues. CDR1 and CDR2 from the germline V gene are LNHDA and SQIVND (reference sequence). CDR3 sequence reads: CASGTGASGYTF. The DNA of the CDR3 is TGTGCCAGCGGGACAGGGGCGAGTGGCTACACCTTC.

CDR3 in DNA: TGTGCCAGTAGTGGGACAGTCAATCAGCCCCAGCATTTT. Its translation: CASSGTVNQPQHF. The rearrangement links TRBV19 to TRBJ1-5; 7 bases agree with TRBD1. Germline trimming cut 5 bases from V and 3 bases from J; bases unmatched to any gene: 1. This CDR3 spans 13 amino acids. Germline CDR1 LNHDA, CDR2 SQIVND (reference sequence).

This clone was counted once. The CDR3 protein is CATSDEGTGRYYGYTF. CDR3 DNA sequence: TGTGCCACCAGTGATGAGGGGACAGGGCGTTACTATGGCTACACCTTC. The chain uses TRBV24-1 and TRBJ1-2; 9 positions agree with TRBD1. Germline V gene sequence: CDR1 KGHDR, CDR2 SFDVKD. The V segment lost 3 bases and the J segment 3 bases; nucleotides outside the gene matches: 7. This CDR3 region has 16 residues.

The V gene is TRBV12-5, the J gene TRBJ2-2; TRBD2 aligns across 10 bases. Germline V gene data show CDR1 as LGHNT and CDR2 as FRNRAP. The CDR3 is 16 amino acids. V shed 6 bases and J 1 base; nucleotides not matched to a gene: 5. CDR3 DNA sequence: TGTGCTAGTGGGGTAGCGGGAGGTAGGAACACCGGGGAGCTGTTTTTT. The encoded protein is CASGVAGGRNTGELFF.

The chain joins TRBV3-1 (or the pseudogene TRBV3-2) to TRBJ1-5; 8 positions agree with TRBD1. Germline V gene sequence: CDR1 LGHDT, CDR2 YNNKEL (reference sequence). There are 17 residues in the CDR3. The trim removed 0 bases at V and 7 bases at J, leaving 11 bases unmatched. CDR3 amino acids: CASSQEPGHRGDQPQHF. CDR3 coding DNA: TGTGCCAGCAGCCAAGAACCCGGTCACAGGGGGGACCAGCCCCAGCATTTT.

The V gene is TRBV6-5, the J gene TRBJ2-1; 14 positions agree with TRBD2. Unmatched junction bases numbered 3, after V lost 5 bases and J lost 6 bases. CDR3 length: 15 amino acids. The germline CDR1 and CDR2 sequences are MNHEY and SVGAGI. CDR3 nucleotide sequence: TGTGCCAGCAGTCGCGGGACTAGCGGGAGCAATGAGCAGTTCTTC. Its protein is CASSRGTSGSNEQFF.

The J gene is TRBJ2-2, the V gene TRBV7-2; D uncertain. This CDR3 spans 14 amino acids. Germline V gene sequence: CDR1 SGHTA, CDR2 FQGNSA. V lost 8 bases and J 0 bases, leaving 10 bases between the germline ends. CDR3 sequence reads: CASQKAANTGELFF. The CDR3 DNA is TGTGCCAGCCAAAAGGCGGCGAACACCGGGGAGCTGTTTTTT.

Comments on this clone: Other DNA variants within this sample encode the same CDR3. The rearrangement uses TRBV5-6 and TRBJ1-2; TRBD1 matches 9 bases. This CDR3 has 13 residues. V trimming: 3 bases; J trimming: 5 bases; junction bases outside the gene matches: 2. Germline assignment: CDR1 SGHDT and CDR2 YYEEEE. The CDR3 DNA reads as TGTGCCAGCAGCTCGGACAGGGGATATGGCTACACCTTC. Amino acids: CASSSDRGYGYTF.